This T cell receptor beta chain comes out of a study of shared clonotypes between healthy human individuals. Turning to the study itself: Each donor had three CD4 naive, three CD4 memory, two CD8 naive and one CD8 memory plate. Study observations and caveats: Across subsets, estimated richness was generally greater for naive than for memory populations.

As regards this clone: Its matching antigen is unknown. This sample also contains other DNA sequences that code for the same CDR3.

CD8 cells regarded as naive lacked CD45RO, were positively chosen for CCR7, and omitted terminally differentiated effector memory CD45RA+ cells. Every subset had its genomic DNA shared out evenly among several immunoSEQ plates. The repertoire was sequenced with immunoSEQ multiplex PCR; TCRdb's copy has only in-frame clones and lacks some. The sample shows about 2.2 million clones, 93% of them seen only once. The TCR sequence derives from a man between 18 and 35 years old in good health. Some clones in this sample may be carry-over from other donors' samples. The sample taken for sequencing was naive CD8+ T cells from PBMCs.

In DNA form, the CDR3 reads TGTGCCAGCAGCCGGACCCCGTCCTACGAGCAGTACTTC. It translates to CASSRTPSYEQYF. The chain is built from TRBV27 and TRBJ2-7; no definite D call. Looked up from germline, CDR1 is MNHEY and CDR2 is SMNVEV (reference sequence). The CDR3 extends over 13 amino acids. Trimming pared 6 bases from V and 1 base from J, leaving 10 bases between.